The source of this T cell receptor beta chain is a study of T cell responses to AZD1222 COVID-19 vaccine. V dropped 2 bases and J dropped 8 bases, with 6 bases sitting between them. The CDR3 runs to 12 residues. In germline, CDR1 is KGHSH, CDR2 LQKENI. Clones were sequenced by immunoSEQ multiplex PCR, and TCRdb holds only the in-frame ones, with some missing. The sample holds approximately 160,000 clones, approximately 90% seen once. The sequence derives from an adult in good health. This sample comprised peripheral blood, obtained on day 0 of AZD1222 vaccination. The chain recombines TRBV18 with TRBJ1-4; D is uncertain. CDR3 region: CASSPVAEKLFF. The DNA for the CDR3 is TGTGCCAGCTCACCAGTGGCCGAAAAACTGTTTTTT.